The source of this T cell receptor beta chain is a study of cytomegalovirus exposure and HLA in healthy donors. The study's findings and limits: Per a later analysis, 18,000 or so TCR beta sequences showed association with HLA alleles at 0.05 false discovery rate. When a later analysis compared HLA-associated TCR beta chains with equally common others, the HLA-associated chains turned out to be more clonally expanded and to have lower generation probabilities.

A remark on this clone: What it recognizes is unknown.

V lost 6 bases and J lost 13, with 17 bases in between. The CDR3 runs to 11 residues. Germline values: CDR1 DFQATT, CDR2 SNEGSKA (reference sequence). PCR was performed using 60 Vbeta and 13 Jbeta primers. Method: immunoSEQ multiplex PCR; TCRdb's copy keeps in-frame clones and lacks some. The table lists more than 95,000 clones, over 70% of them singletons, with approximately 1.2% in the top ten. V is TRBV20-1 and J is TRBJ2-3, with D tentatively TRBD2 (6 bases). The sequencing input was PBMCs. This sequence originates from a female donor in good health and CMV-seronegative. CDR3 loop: CSAIQDYSKYF. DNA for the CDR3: TGCAGTGCGATCCAGGACTACTCTAAGTATTTT.